This TCR beta chain originates from a study of blood T cell repertoires in COVID-19. Study in general: PBMCs, B-cell-depleted T cells, or T cells provided the cDNA or gDNA that made up the material.

In the original workflow: Amplifying reference gene primers gave estimates of nucleated cell counts. Libraries were prepared by immunoSEQ multiplex PCR; TCRdb keeps only in-frame clonotypes and omits some of them. The V and J calls and the clone size are those of that table, but D and trimming were determined from the DNA. The data hold 250,000 to 300,000 clones, with approximately 90% observed a single time. Which cohort a participant joined came from the clinical history participants gave. Specimen: PBMCs or T cells enriched from blood (not recorded which). The sequence derives from a woman aged 55-69 years in a cohort exposed to, infected with or recovered from COVID-19 (not recorded which).

CDR3 in DNA: TGTGCCAGCAGCTTAAGACGCAGGGGCACAGATACGCAGTATTTT. As protein: CASSLRRRGTDTQYF. This chain joins TRBV7-6 and TRBJ2-3; D might be TRBD1 (5 bases). This CDR3 region has 15 residues. The V end was cut by 2 bases, the J end by 1 base, with 10 bases between. Germline V gene lookup returns CDR1 SGHVS and CDR2 FNYEAQ.